This TCR beta chain was retrieved from a study of spatial heterogeneity in lung cancer. Background on the study: Detection consistently captured more beta-chain sequences than alpha-chain sequences. The average count in raw reads for each unique TCR and UMI combination exceeded 9.5 appearances.

V lost 3 bases and J lost 1; bases outside the gene matches: 6. This CDR3 comprises 16 residues. Germline-derived CDR1 and CDR2 are KGHDR and SFDVKD. By its share, this clonotype is hyperexpanded. What it binds is unknown. The library was built for alpha chains, so this beta chain is an off-target read and its size means little. TCRdb reanalysed the 5' RACE reads using MiXCR and keeps one entry per CDR3 protein. The sample lists around 4,400 distinct CDR3 sequences; roughly 35% were seen once. Described time point: sample taken at primary tumor resection. Extraction of whole RNA from tumor, nontumor lung or frozen PBMC preceded unsorted sequencing. Untreated early-stage non-small cell lung cancer patients, 70 to 85 in total, were the donors. Study-wide results and limits: At tumor resection, ubiquitous expanded TCRs were detected in blood more often than later.

The specimen comprised PBMCs, sampled at surgery. The chain has TRBV24-1 and TRBJ2-5, with 8 positions matching TRBD1. The clonotype originates from a male donor with early-stage non-small cell lung cancer. Here the CDR3 DNA reads TGTGCCACCAGTGATCAGGACAGGGCCTTCCAAGAGACCCAGTACTTC. Translating gives CATSDQDRAFQETQYF.